The clone carrying this TCR beta chain was counted between two and nine times. Its matching antigen is unknown. Normal lung was taken at the farthest possible site, at least 3 cm from tumour. Template was genomic DNA from frozen, unsorted single-cell suspensions. This sample is drawn from a study of immune cell composition in non-small cell lung cancer. TCRdb's table, derived via immunoSEQ multiplex PCR, lists solely in-frame clones and lacks some. Of a few thousand clones in the sample, over 65% were seen once. This CDR3 contains 15 residues. The V gene's germline CDR1 is LNHNV and CDR2 YYDKDF (reference sequence). With 0 bases removed from V and 1 base from J, the gap between germline ends came to 7 bases. Findings and caveats of the study: Smoking pack-years did not significantly correlate with tumour TCR-beta clonality. Overall clonality, unlike maximal tumour-associated clone frequency, did not predict TIL reactivity.

Sequenced material: non-adjacent lung tissue. This sequence originates from a human donor with non-small cell lung cancer. The chain links TRBV15 to TRBJ1-5; D call uncertain. The CDR3 spells CATSRDYLSNQPQHF. The CDR3 nucleotides are TGTGCCACCAGCAGAGATTATTTAAGCAATCAGCCCCAGCATTTT.